This TCR beta chain came from a study of blood T cell repertoires in COVID-19. About the research overall: Collection of acute and convalescent COVID-19 samples took place in the United States, Italy and Spain. In each case, the material was cDNA or gDNA derived from T cells, B-cell-depleted T cells, or PBMCs.

In the authors' methods: Using reference gene primer amplification, nucleated cell counts were estimated. TCRdb's table, derived via immunoSEQ multiplex PCR, lists solely in-frame clones and lacks some. V and J calls and clone size follow that table, whereas D and trimming were derived from the DNA. Counted here are 210,000 or so clones, just over 85% occurring once; the ten biggest clones make up 4.4%. Trimming removed 1 base at V and 6 bases at J, with 18 bases between. Per germline, CDR1 MGHDK and CDR2 SYGVNS. The CDR3 spans 16 residues. The clonotype originates from a man aged 50-59 years with acute or convalescent COVID-19. Sequencing used peripheral blood. The chain carries TRBV25-1 and TRBJ1-2; D might be TRBD1 (6 bases). The CDR3: CASSEFGRGAGHGYTF. The CDR3, as DNA: TGTGCCAGCAGTGAATTTGGGAGGGGGGCTGGTCATGGCTACACCTTC.